A selection of T cell receptor beta chains follows, all from one sample in a study of OX40 agonist ivuxolimab in advanced cancers. Generated by immunoSEQ multiplex PCR, the TCRdb table keeps only in-frame clones and is missing some. The sample includes around 92,000 clones, roughly 82% of them seen just once. Here the sequenced sample was CD4+ or CD8+ T cells sorted from blood, taken in a trial of the OX40 agonist ivuxolimab. Receptor source: an adult with an advanced solid tumor such as melanoma, head and neck, liver or kidney cancer. Each CDR3 is given without its conserved first and last residue.

V	J	CDR3
TRBV5-5	TRBJ1-5	ASSLDRYQPQH
TRBV11-2	TRBJ2-3	ASSLDPEYTDTQY
TRBV10-1	TRBJ2-3	ASSRGRSLGSGTDTQY
TRBV29-1	TRBJ2-1	SVEAWTGGNEQF
TRBV19	TRBJ1-5	ASSIIGQGAIQPQH
TRBV2	TRBJ2-1	ASRLALYNEQF
TRBV28	TRBJ2-5	ASSTPQPTVETQY
TRBV19	TRBJ1-3	ASTQSSDSGNTIY
TRBV2	TRBJ1-2	ASTLDTGADGYT
TRBV2	TRBJ1-1	ATQNTEAF